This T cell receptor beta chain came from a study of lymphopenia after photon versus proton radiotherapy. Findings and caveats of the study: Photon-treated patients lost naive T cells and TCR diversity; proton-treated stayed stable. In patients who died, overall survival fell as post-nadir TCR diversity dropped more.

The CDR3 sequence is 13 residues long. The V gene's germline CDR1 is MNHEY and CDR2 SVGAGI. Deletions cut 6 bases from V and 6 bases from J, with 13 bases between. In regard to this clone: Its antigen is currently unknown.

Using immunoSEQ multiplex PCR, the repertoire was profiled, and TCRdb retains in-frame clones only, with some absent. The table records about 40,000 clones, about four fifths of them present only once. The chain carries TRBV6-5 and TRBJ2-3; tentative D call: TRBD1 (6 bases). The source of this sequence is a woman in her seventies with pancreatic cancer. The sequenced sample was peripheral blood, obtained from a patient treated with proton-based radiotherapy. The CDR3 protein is CASSPMGADTQYF. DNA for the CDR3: TGTGCCAGCAGCCCGATGGGGGCGGATACGCAGTATTTT.